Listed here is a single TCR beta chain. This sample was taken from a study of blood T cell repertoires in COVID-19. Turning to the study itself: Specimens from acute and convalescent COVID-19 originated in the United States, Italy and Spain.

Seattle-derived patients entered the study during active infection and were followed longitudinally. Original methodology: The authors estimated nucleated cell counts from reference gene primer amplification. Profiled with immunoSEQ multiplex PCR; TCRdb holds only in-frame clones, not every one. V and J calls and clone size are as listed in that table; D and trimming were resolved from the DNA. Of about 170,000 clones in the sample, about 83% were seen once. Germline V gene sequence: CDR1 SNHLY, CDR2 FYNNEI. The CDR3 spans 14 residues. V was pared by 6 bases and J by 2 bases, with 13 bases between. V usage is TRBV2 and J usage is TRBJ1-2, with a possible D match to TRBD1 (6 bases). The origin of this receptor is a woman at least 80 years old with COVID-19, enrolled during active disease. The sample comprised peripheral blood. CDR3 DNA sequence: TGTGCCAGCAGCCTTTTTACAGGGAACTATGGCTACACCTTC. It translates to CASSLFTGNYGYTF.